What follows are 15 T cell receptor beta chains derived from one specimen sequenced in a study of blood T cells in healthy people across ages. The authors ran a second PCR of about 6 to 11 cycles using a sample-barcoded 5' primer and a J-beta primer mix. TCRdb re-called the 5' RACE reads with MiXCR, one entry per CDR3 protein. The sample includes around 1.7 million distinct CDR3 sequences, 28% of them seen just once. Material: blood. These receptors were collected from a woman in her twenties or thirties in good health.

The J gene is TRBJ2-1, the V gene TRBV29-1; D is undetermined. CDR3 length: 14 amino acids. From germline, CDR1 is SQVTM and CDR2 ANQGSEA. V lost 6 bases, J lost 0 bases, and 12 bases lay in between. The CDR3 nucleotides read TGCAGCGTGCCCCATCCAAGCTCCTACAATGAGCAGTTCTTC. This encodes CSVPHPSSYNEQFF.

V is TRBV6-2 or TRBV6-3 and J is TRBJ1-1; D might be TRBD1 (5 bases). Trimming stripped 2 bases from V and 4 bases from J, with 20 bases between. The CDR3 runs 17 residues. Germline loops: CDR1 MNHEY, CDR2 SVGEGT. The CDR3 sequence: CASSYGGGLRSATEAFF. The CDR3, as DNA: TGTGCCAGCAGTTACGGGGGAGGGCTGCGAAGCGCCACTGAAGCTTTCTTT.

The CDR3 spells CATSWGASQRNGYTF. The CDR3 coding sequence is TGTGCCACCAGCTGGGGGGCCTCCCAAAGGAATGGCTACACCTTC. V and J are TRBV15 and TRBJ1-2; D possibly corresponds to TRBD1 (6 bases). Per the germline V gene, CDR1 is LNHNV and CDR2 is YYDKDF (reference sequence). Trimming shortened V by 5 bases and J by 6 bases, and 19 bases separated the two germline ends. The CDR3 spans 15 residues.

V and J are TRBV19 and TRBJ2-5, with 10 bases that match TRBD2. The length of the CDR3 is 15 residues. V lost 4 bases, J lost 4 bases, and 6 bases stayed unmatched. The germline gives CDR1 LNHDA, CDR2 SQIVND (reference sequence). The CDR3 DNA is TGTGCCAGTAGTACCACTAGCGGGACGGGAGAGACCCAGTACTTC. This sequence encodes CASSTTSGTGETQYF.

This chain joins TRBV5-6 and TRBJ1-2; tentatively, D is TRBD1 (5 bases). The CDR3 is 14 amino acids. Germline CDR1 and CDR2: SGHDT and YYEEEE. Trimming cost V 4 bases and J 6 bases, with 16 bases left between them. DNA of the CDR3: TGTGCCAGCAGCCCACAACCCGGGGCAGATGGCTACACCTTC. Residues: CASSPQPGADGYTF.

The V and J genes are TRBV2 and TRBJ1-4; D may be TRBD1 (6 bases). Per the germline V gene, CDR1 is SNHLY and CDR2 is FYNNEI. V shed 8 bases and J shed 5 bases, with 15 bases lying between them. This CDR3 spans 14 amino acids. This CDR3 reads CASGRKGENEKLFF. In DNA, the CDR3 is TGTGCCAGCGGTCGTAAGGGGGAGAATGAAAAACTGTTTTTT.

This clonotype has just a few counts. The V gene is TRBV20-1, the J gene TRBJ2-1; D gene ambiguous. Trimming cost V 6 bases and J 4 bases, with 7 bases left between them. The V gene's germline CDR1 is DFQATT and CDR2 SNEGSKA (reference sequence). The CDR3 runs 11 residues. The CDR3 reads CSANIYNEQFF. In DNA form, the CDR3 reads TGCAGTGCAAACATTTACAATGAGCAGTTCTTC.

V and J are TRBV20-1 and TRBJ2-1; D perhaps matches TRBD1 (5 bases). Trimming cost V 6 bases and J 11 bases, with 14 bases left between them. Germline CDR1 is DFQATT and CDR2 is SNEGSKA (reference sequence). This CDR3 spans 11 amino acids. The chain's CDR3 is CSAGQVLQQFF. The CDR3 DNA reads as TGCAGTGCGGGGCAGGTTCTTCAGCAGTTCTTC.

The chain is built from TRBV3-1 and TRBJ2-1; D unclear. Trimming left V 4 bases short and J 8 bases short, with 21 bases between. Germline lookup yields CDR1 LGHDT and CDR2 YNNKEL (reference sequence). This CDR3 is 16 amino acids long. The CDR3 DNA is TGTGCCAGCAGCCGCAAACCGGGCTCAGCTTTCGATGAGCAGTTCTTC. It translates to CASSRKPGSAFDEQFF.

V gene TRBV5-1 combines with J gene TRBJ2-1; TRBD2 matches 14 bases. The V segment lost 0 bases and the J segment 14 bases; nucleotides outside the gene matches: 10. Germline V lookup: CDR1 SGHRS, CDR2 YFSETQ. The length of the CDR3 is 16 residues. The CDR3 nucleotides are TGCGCCAGCAGCTTGGGGGGGACTAGCGGGGGCCTGAGGGAGTTCTTC. Translation: CASSLGGTSGGLREFF.

This clonotype was detected only a few times. The rearrangement joins TRBV29-1 to TRBJ2-2, with D perhaps TRBD2 (6 bases). CDR1 SQVTM and CDR2 ANQGSEA come from the germline V gene. The CDR3 is 14 amino acids. The V end lost 7 bases, the J end lost 7 bases, and 19 bases lay between the germline ends. This chain's CDR3 is CSGRASPGDGELFF. For the CDR3, the DNA is TGCAGCGGAAGGGCCTCTCCGGGGGACGGGGAGCTGTTTTTT.

V gene TRBV29-1 combines with J gene TRBJ2-5; D tentatively reads TRBD1 or TRBD2 (5 bases each). Germline CDR1 SQVTM, CDR2 ANQGSEA. Trimming left V 4 bases short and J 0 bases short, with 12 bases between. The CDR3 spans 14 residues. CDR3: CSVGYRGHQETQYF. CDR3 in DNA: TGCAGCGTTGGTTATAGGGGACACCAAGAGACCCAGTACTTC.

As to this clonotype: One end of the junction is discordant with germline, which a read error may explain. In DNA, the CDR3 is TGTGCTAGTGTTTTGGTAGGTAGTGAAGCTTTCTTT. Translating it yields CASVLVGSEAFF. V gene TRBV12-5 combines with J gene TRBJ1-1; D is unresolved. The CDR3 has 12 amino acids. Germline V gene data show CDR1 as LGHNT and CDR2 as FRNRAP.

Note on this clonotype: Just one base apart from a much larger clone, this may be a read error. The V gene is TRBV6-5, the J gene TRBJ2-1, with 10 positions matching TRBD1. The CDR3 contains 15 residues. Germline V gene lookup returns CDR1 MNHEY and CDR2 SVGAGI. The CDR3: CASSIGTGARYDQFF. Here the CDR3 DNA reads TGTGCCAGCAGTATCGGGACAGGGGCGCGTTATGACCAGTTCTTC.

V usage is TRBV20-1 and J usage is TRBJ2-7, with a weak D call TRBD2 (7 bases). The V end was cut by 2 bases, the J end by 12 bases, with 26 bases between. CDR1 and CDR2 (germline): DFQATT, SNEGSKA (reference sequence). The CDR3 length is 15 residues. The CDR3 is CSARKGAAGAHIRYF. CDR3 bases: TGCAGTGCTAGAAAGGGAGCGGCGGGGGCACACATTCGGTACTTC.